The 3 T cell receptor beta chains in this list originate from one sample, sequenced in a study of beta chain features in type 1 diabetes. Expressed TCRB transcripts were sequenced, since all the RNA that had been isolated was reverse transcribed. This table comes from immunoSEQ multiplex PCR, and its TCRdb copy is limited to in-frame clones, with some not included. The sample includes hundreds of thousands of clones, roughly 15% of them seen just once. The source material was naive CD4+ T cells from blood. Source of these receptors: a woman aged 18-29 years in good health.

This chain joins TRBV6-5 and TRBJ1-5; D perhaps matches TRBD1 (5 bases). Looked up from germline, CDR1 is MNHEY and CDR2 is SVGAGI. V was clipped by 0 bases and J by 2 bases, with 8 bases between them. CDR3 length: 15 residues. The CDR3 here is CASSYSRGGNQPQHF. DNA for the CDR3: TGTGCCAGCAGTTACTCCCGGGGGGGCAATCAGCCCCAGCATTTT.

CDR3 residues: CASSLGPELFF. DNA for the CDR3: TGTGCCAGCAGCTTAGGTCCGGAGCTGTTTTTT. This chain connects TRBV11-3 to TRBJ1-4; unclear D gene. The better agreement between TRBJ2-2 and the DNA end casts doubt on the J call. Germline V lookup: CDR1 SGHNT, CDR2 YENEEA. The CDR3 runs 11 residues.

This clone came up a few times. The rearrangement uses TRBV25-1 and TRBJ1-6; no reliable D call. The length of the CDR3 is 12 residues. The V end was cut by 4 bases, the J end by 8 bases, with 6 bases between. From germline, CDR1 is MGHDK and CDR2 SYGVNS. The CDR3 coding sequence is TGTGCCAGCAGTGCTTATCATTCACCCCTCCACTTT. Translated: CASSAYHSPLHF.